This passage covers 16 T cell receptor beta chains from one sample sequenced in a study of blood T cell repertoires in COVID-19. Generated by immunoSEQ multiplex PCR, the TCRdb table keeps only in-frame clones and is missing some. The repertoire includes about 120,000 clones, 88% of them detected once, and less than 4% sits in the top ten. The sequenced sample was peripheral blood. The receptor set was obtained from a woman aged 45-59 years with acute or convalescent COVID-19.

The rearrangement uses TRBV28 and TRBJ2-7; 7 nucleotides align to TRBD2. This CDR3 is built from 15 residues. The trim removed 5 bases at V and 5 bases at J, leaving 12 bases unmatched. Germline loops: CDR1 MDHEN, CDR2 SYDVKM. CDR3 residues: CASSPLAGEGHEQYF. In nucleotides, the CDR3 is TGTGCCAGCAGTCCCCTTGCGGGAGAAGGGCACGAGCAGTACTTC.

CDR3 sequence: CASSPTGKGEQFF. The CDR3 DNA sequence: TGTGCCAGCAGCCCTACAGGGAAAGGTGAGCAGTTCTTC. The chain joins TRBV9 to TRBJ2-1; the D gene is possibly TRBD1 (6 bases). The V end lost 4 bases, the J end lost 9 bases, and 14 bases lay between the germline ends. Germline V gene lookup returns CDR1 SGDLS and CDR2 YYNGEE. This CDR3 is 13 amino acids long.

The chain links TRBV2 to TRBJ1-5, with D possibly TRBD1 on 6 matching bases. The CDR3 has 15 residues. With 7 bases removed from V and 2 bases from J, the gap between germline ends came to 15 bases. Germline lookup yields CDR1 SNHLY and CDR2 FYNNEI. The CDR3 DNA is TGTGCCAGCAACCCGGGGGGGCAGGGCAATCAGCCCCAGCATTTT. It encodes CASNPGGQGNQPQHF. Full variable domain (missing parts from reference TRBV2 and TRBJ1-5): EPEVTQTPSHQVTQMGQEVILRCVPISNHLYFYWYRQILGQKVEFLVSFYNNEISEKSEIFDDQFSVERPDGSNFTLKIRSTKLEDSAMYFCASNPGGQGNQPQHFGDGTRLSIL.

This sequence joins TRBV3-1 (or the pseudogene TRBV3-2) and TRBJ2-1; possibly TRBD2 for D (6 bases). This CDR3 contains 17 residues. Germline CDR1 LGHDT, CDR2 YNNKEL (reference sequence). Trimming removed 1 base from V and 2 bases from J, with 15 bases in between. The CDR3 spells CASSQGDGGDAYNEQFF. Written as DNA, the CDR3 is TGTGCCAGCAGCCAAGGGGACGGGGGTGACGCCTACAATGAGCAGTTCTTC.

This chain joins TRBV13 and TRBJ2-5, with 9 bases fitting TRBD2. Germline V gene sequence: CDR1 PRHDT, CDR2 FYEKMQ (reference sequence). V shed 0 bases and J 6 bases; nucleotides not matched to a gene: 5. The CDR3 totals 15 residues. The CDR3 loop reads CASSLGSGSVKTQYF. The CDR3 DNA reads as TGTGCCAGCAGCTTAGGTAGCGGGAGTGTAAAGACCCAGTACTTC.

V usage is TRBV24-1 and J usage is TRBJ2-1; tentative D call: TRBD1 (5 bases). V gave up 7 bases and J gave up 4 bases, with 16 bases separating them. Germline-derived CDR1 and CDR2 are KGHDR and SFDVKD. This CDR3 has 15 amino acids. The CDR3 reads CATSERQRPYNEQFF. The CDR3 DNA reads as TGTGCCACCAGCGAACGACAGAGACCTTACAATGAGCAGTTCTTC.

The genes are TRBV4-1 and TRBJ2-2, with 7 positions matching TRBD1. CDR3 length equals 16 residues. Unmatched junction bases numbered 5, after V lost 0 bases and J lost 4 bases. CDR1 is MGHRA and CDR2 is YSYEKL in the germline V gene. The CDR3 DNA reads TGCGCCAGCAGCCAAGAACACAGGGGCCTCACCGGGGAGCTGTTTTTT. Its protein is CASSQEHRGLTGELFF.

The chain carries TRBV19 and TRBJ1-2; D might be TRBD1 (5 bases). Trimming took off 6 bases at V and 1 base at J, with 12 bases between the two ends. CDR3 length equals 14 residues. CDR1 and CDR2 from the germline V gene are LNHDA and SQIVND (reference sequence). The CDR3, as DNA: TGTGCCAGTAGATTGGGACTGGATAACTATGGCTACACCTTC. It codes for CASRLGLDNYGYTF.

V usage is TRBV5-1 and J usage is TRBJ1-5; the D gene is possibly TRBD1 (5 bases). CDR1 and CDR2 from the germline V gene are SGHRS and YFSETQ. This CDR3 has 13 residues. The V and J ends lost 2 bases and 8 bases respectively, with 11 bases between them. The CDR3, as DNA: TGCGCCAGCAGCTTTGGGGGAGGTGAGCCCCAGCATTTT. It codes for CASSFGGGEPQHF.

The chain recombines TRBV28 with TRBJ1-5, with 9 bases identical to TRBD1. CDR1 MDHEN and CDR2 SYDVKM come from the germline V gene. The CDR3 length is 14 residues. Trimming took 2 bases from V and 4 from J; bases not matched to a gene: 0. CDR3 loop: CASSLDRGNQPQHF. The CDR3 DNA sequence: TGTGCCAGCAGTTTAGACAGGGGGAATCAGCCCCAGCATTTT.

The rearrangement links TRBV6-2 or TRBV6-3 to TRBJ2-1; 8 bases fit TRBD1. Losses at the gene ends were 2 bases for V and 7 bases for J; bases not matched to a gene: 4. Germline V gene sequence: CDR1 MNHEY, CDR2 SVGEGT. The CDR3 has 14 residues. CDR3 sequence reads: CASSYGRGLNEQFF. In DNA form, the CDR3 reads TGTGCCAGCAGTTACGGCAGGGGGCTGAATGAGCAGTTCTTC.

The rearrangement joins TRBV10-3 to TRBJ2-3; TRBD1 might be the D (5 bases). V was shortened by 8 bases and J by 4 bases, with 19 bases between the two germline ends. The CDR3 is made up of 15 amino acids. Germline V lookup: CDR1 ENHRY, CDR2 SYGVKD. CDR3 nucleotides: TGTGCCATCGGATTACCGACAGTCCTCTCAGATACGCAGTATTTT. This codes for CAIGLPTVLSDTQYF.

The V gene is TRBV7-2, the J gene TRBJ2-7, with TRBD2 identical over 14 bases. V dropped 0 bases and J dropped 3; count of bases not matched to a gene: 1. Looked up from germline, CDR1 is SGHTA and CDR2 is FQGNSA. The CDR3 is 16 residues long. The chain's CDR3 is CASSLAGTSGSYEQYF. The DNA for the CDR3 is TGTGCCAGCAGCTTAGCGGGGACTAGCGGGAGCTACGAGCAGTACTTC.

The CDR3 reads CASSLEQGGGETQYF. CDR3 DNA sequence: TGTGCCAGCAGCTTGGAACAGGGGGGCGGGGAGACCCAGTACTTC. The V and J genes are TRBV5-8 and TRBJ2-5, with 8 positions matching TRBD1. Germline-derived CDR1 and CDR2 are SGHTS and YDEGEE. The ends lost 0 bases at V and 5 bases at J; junction bases unmatched: 6. This CDR3 region has 15 residues.

The sample holds one count of this clone. The chain combines TRBV7-2 with TRBJ1-2; no clear D gene. The CDR3 sequence is 13 residues long. The V gene lost 1 base and the J gene lost 8 bases, with 11 bases spanning the gap. CDR1 and CDR2 (germline): SGHTA, FQGNSA. For the CDR3, the DNA is TGTGCCAGCAGCTTAGTTCAGGTTAACGGCTACACCTTC. It specifies CASSLVQVNGYTF.

This clone was observed many times. This chain connects TRBV5-1 to TRBJ2-2, with no clear D. The length of the CDR3 is 12 residues. The germline V gene has CDR1 SGHRS and CDR2 YFSETQ. Trimming cost V 4 bases and J 9 bases, with 10 bases left between them. The CDR3 protein is CASSAELRELFF. CDR3 nucleotide sequence: TGCGCCAGCAGCGCAGAATTGAGGGAGCTGTTTTTT.